Presented here are 17 T cell receptor beta chains from one specimen sequenced in a study of blood T cell repertoires in COVID-19. Libraries were prepared by immunoSEQ multiplex PCR; TCRdb keeps only in-frame clonotypes and omits some of them. The sample includes 250,000 to 300,000 clones, 80% to 90% of them seen just once. Sequenced: peripheral blood. The receptors originated from a man older than 75 with acute or convalescent COVID-19.

Only one count was recorded for this clone. The V and J genes are TRBV18 and TRBJ2-5, with TRBD2 matching over 10 bases. V trimming: 2 bases; J trimming: 5 bases; junction bases outside the gene matches: 5. CDR1 is KGHSH and CDR2 is LQKENI in the germline V gene. The CDR3 extends over 15 amino acids. The CDR3 loop is CASSPSLAGMETQYF. CDR3 sequence (DNA): TGTGCCAGCTCACCATCACTAGCGGGGATGGAGACCCAGTACTTC. The variable domain in full, completed from reference TRBV18 and TRBJ2-5, reads NAGVMQNPRHLVRRRGQEARLRCSPMKGHSHVYWYRQLPEEGLKFMVYLQKENIIDESGMPKERFSAEFPKEGPSILRIQQVVRGDSAAYFCASSPSLAGMETQYFGPGTRLLVL.

V usage is TRBV5-1 and J usage is TRBJ2-3, with 14 bases matching TRBD2. J was trimmed by 3 bases and V by 4 bases; bases with no gene match: 10. This CDR3 contains 18 residues. In germline, CDR1 is SGHRS, CDR2 YFSETQ. The CDR3 region is CASSAAPGTSGSTDTQYF. The CDR3 bases are TGCGCCAGCAGCGCCGCACCCGGGACTAGCGGGAGTACAGATACGCAGTATTTT.

This sequence joins TRBV6-5 and TRBJ2-2, with 8 bases that match TRBD2. J was trimmed by 6 bases and V by 4 bases; bases with no gene match: 4. Germline V lookup: CDR1 MNHEY, CDR2 SVGAGI. The length of the CDR3 is 14 residues. The chain's CDR3 is CASSFRGGSGELFF. CDR3 in DNA: TGTGCCAGCAGTTTCCGGGGGGGGTCCGGGGAGCTGTTTTTT.

This clone showed up just a few times. V is TRBV28 and J is TRBJ2-4, with D possibly being TRBD2 (6 bases). In germline, CDR1 is MDHEN, CDR2 SYDVKM. CDR3 length: 14 residues. Between the trimmed V and J ends, which lost 5 bases and 6 bases, there was a span of 14 bases. CDR3 nucleotides: TGTGCCAGCAGTCAACCCGGGGGAGGAAACATTCAGTACTTC. Its translation: CASSQPGGGNIQYF.

The chain recombines TRBV5-5 with TRBJ1-6; D is ambiguous. CDR1 SGHKS and CDR2 YYEKEE come from the germline V gene (reference sequence). Trimming cost V 0 bases and J 2 bases, with 9 bases left between them. The CDR3 consists of 16 residues. The CDR3 here is CASSLDREPYNSPLHF. DNA for the CDR3: TGTGCCAGCAGCTTGGACCGGGAGCCCTATAATTCACCCCTCCACTTT. Full variable domain (remainder filled in from reference TRBV5-5 and TRBJ1-6): DAGVTQSPTHLIKTRGQQVTLRCSPISGHKSVSWYQQVLGQGPQFIFQYYEKEERGRGNFPDRFSARQFPNYSSELNVNALLLGDSALYLCASSLDREPYNSPLHFGNGTRLTVT.

This chain connects TRBV11-3 to TRBJ1-1; possibly TRBD1 for D (5 bases). The CDR3 spans 14 residues. Germline V gene lookup returns CDR1 SGHNT and CDR2 YENEEA. V was clipped by 6 bases and J by 4 bases, with 15 bases between them. In DNA, the CDR3 is TGTGCCAGCAGTACGGGGGGTATTGGCACTGAAGCTTTCTTT. Its translation: CASSTGGIGTEAFF.

This clone was seen at least ten times. V usage is TRBV7-6 and J usage is TRBJ2-2; 8 positions match TRBD1. The CDR3 extends over 15 amino acids. With 1 base clipped from V and 5 bases from J, the junction kept 3 bases outside the gene matches. CDR1 and CDR2 (germline): SGHVS, FNYEAQ. The CDR3 is CASSLGTGSTGELFF. The CDR3 nucleotides read TGTGCCAGCAGCTTAGGGACAGGGTCTACCGGGGAGCTGTTTTTT. Full variable domain (missing parts from reference TRBV7-6 and TRBJ2-2): GAGVSQSPRYKVTKRGQDVALRCDPISGHVSLYWYRQALGQGPEFLTYFNYEAQQDKSGLPNDRFSAERPEGSISTLTIQRTEQRDSAMYRCASSLGTGSTGELFFGEGSRLTVL.

V and J are TRBV28 and TRBJ1-2; D remains ambiguous. The CDR3 is 12 residues long. Trimming left V 7 bases short and J 4 bases short, with 10 bases between. Germline CDR1 MDHEN, CDR2 SYDVKM. This CDR3 reads CASMGGFYGYTF. The CDR3 DNA sequence: TGTGCCAGCATGGGAGGGTTCTATGGCTACACCTTC.

V and J are TRBV2 and TRBJ1-5; 8 positions match TRBD1. Germline V lookup: CDR1 SNHLY, CDR2 FYNNEI. J gave up 2 bases and V 6 bases, and 6 bases lay outside the gene matches. The length of the CDR3 is 15 residues. CDR3 protein: CASSADRGGNQPQHF. CDR3 coding DNA: TGTGCCAGCAGCGCAGACAGGGGCGGCAATCAGCCCCAGCATTTT.

The rearrangement joins TRBV3-1 (or the pseudogene TRBV3-2) to TRBJ2-3; the match to TRBD2 covers 9 bases. V was pared by 0 bases and J by 4 bases, with 5 bases of the junction left unmatched. Germline loops: CDR1 LGHDT, CDR2 YNNKEL (reference sequence). This CDR3 spans 16 amino acids. In DNA, the CDR3 is TGTGCCAGCAGCCAAGAGCGGGAGGGCCTCTCAGATACGCAGTATTTT. It yields the protein CASSQEREGLSDTQYF.

Notes on this clone: Other DNA sequences within the sample encode an identical CDR3. The V call is TRBV5-1, the J call TRBJ2-5; no definite D call. CDR3 length: 12 amino acids. Trimming cost V 0 bases and J 5 bases, with 5 bases left between them. Germline V CDR1 and CDR2: SGHRS, YFSETQ. CDR3 protein: CASSLDGETQYF. In DNA form, the CDR3 reads TGCGCCAGCAGCTTGGATGGCGAGACCCAGTACTTC.

The rearrangement links TRBV13 to TRBJ2-2, with 7 positions matching TRBD2. Germline values: CDR1 PRHDT, CDR2 FYEKMQ (reference sequence). The V gene end was trimmed by 3 bases and the J gene end by 8 bases; junction bases not matched to a gene: 12. CDR3 size: 16 residues. DNA of the CDR3: TGTGCCAGCAGCTTCCGGGAGGCGGGGTCAGGTGGGGAGCTGTTTTTT. This gives the protein CASSFREAGSGGELFF.

The genes are TRBV10-3 and TRBJ2-1; TRBD2 matches at 12 bases. Unmatched junction bases numbered 3, after V lost 3 bases and J lost 6 bases. CDR1 is ENHRY and CDR2 is SYGVKD in the germline V gene. The CDR3 contains 15 residues. This CDR3 is CAISEASGGANEQFF. The CDR3 nucleotides are TGTGCCATCAGTGAAGCTAGCGGGGGGGCCAATGAGCAGTTCTTC.

Worth noting for this clone: Other DNA sequences in this specimen translate into the identical CDR3. The chain joins TRBV9 to TRBJ2-1, with D perhaps matching TRBD2 (6 bases). The germline V gene has CDR1 SGDLS and CDR2 YYNGEE. V gave up 0 bases and J gave up 2 bases, with 9 bases separating them. The CDR3 has 15 amino acids. CDR3 amino acids: CASSVGSGTYNEQFF. The CDR3 DNA follows: TGTGCCAGCAGCGTAGGTAGCGGAACCTACAATGAGCAGTTCTTC.

The CDR3 is CSVGDSAYEQYF. In DNA, the CDR3 is TGCAGCGTGGGGGACAGCGCCTACGAGCAGTACTTC. The chain is built from TRBV29-1 and TRBJ2-7, with 7 positions matching TRBD1. Germline V gene lookup returns CDR1 SQVTM and CDR2 ANQGSEA. The CDR3 contains 12 residues. V dropped 6 bases and J dropped 2; count of bases not matched to a gene: 4.

This sequence joins TRBV5-4 and TRBJ1-2, with D possibly TRBD1 on 6 matching bases. Germline CDR1 reads SGHNT; CDR2 reads YYREEE (reference sequence). This CDR3 has 16 residues. V dropped 0 bases and J dropped 4 bases, with 16 bases sitting between them. CDR3 protein: CASSLGAGRGVYGYTF. CDR3 DNA: TGTGCCAGCAGCTTGGGGGCGGGCAGGGGCGTCTATGGCTACACCTTC.

The chain joins TRBV7-2 to TRBJ1-1; D not certain. Trimming removed 1 base from V and 0 bases from J, with 9 bases in between. Germline V gene data show CDR1 as SGHTA and CDR2 as FQGNSA. The CDR3 totals 15 residues. CDR3: CASSLVARMNTEAFF. The CDR3 nucleotides are TGTGCCAGCAGCTTAGTCGCCAGGATGAACACTGAAGCTTTCTTT.